Following are 28 T cell receptor beta chains from one sample sequenced in a study of blood T cells in healthy people across ages. PCR was performed a second time for about 7 to 11 cycles using a sample-barcoded 5' primer and a J-beta primer mix. TCRdb called the 5' RACE reads again in MiXCR, with one record for every CDR3 protein. The data contain fewer than 1,200,000 distinct CDR3 sequences, under 30% of them singletons. This same sample was also part of a study on T cells of mothers and their children.

Sequencing was done on a sample of blood. These receptors originate from a girl between 2 and 10 years old in good health.

This clonotype appeared a few times. The genes are TRBV18 and TRBJ2-5; no definite D call. Germline loops: CDR1 KGHSH, CDR2 LQKENI. With 2 bases removed from V and 11 bases from J, the gap between germline ends came to 21 bases. The CDR3 is 15 residues long. CDR3 loop: CASSPREYSYNEQYF. CDR3 nucleotide sequence: TGTGCCAGCTCACCAAGAGAATATTCCTACAATGAGCAGTACTTC.

The rearrangement uses TRBV5-1 and TRBJ1-4; 9 bases map to TRBD1. The CDR3 length is 14 residues. The germline CDR1 and CDR2 sequences are SGHRS and YFSETQ. V dropped 4 bases and J dropped 5; count of bases not matched to a gene: 3. This CDR3 is CASSTGQGNEKLFF. CDR3 nucleotide sequence: TGCGCCAGCAGCACGGGACAGGGAAATGAAAAACTGTTTTTT.

This clonotype was seen ten or more times. This chain connects TRBV7-9 to TRBJ2-7; D ambiguous. Per the germline V gene, CDR1 is SEHNR and CDR2 is FQNEAQ (reference sequence). CDR3 length: 13 amino acids. The V end was cut by 5 bases, the J end by 0 bases, with 8 bases between. CDR3 DNA sequence: TGTGCCAGCAGCCGAAGGGACTCCTACGAGCAGTACTTC. Its protein product is CASSRRDSYEQYF.

This chain uses TRBV5-1 with TRBJ1-1, with 9 bases lining up with TRBD1. Germline V gene sequence: CDR1 SGHRS, CDR2 YFSETQ. The CDR3 covers 13 residues. The V and J ends lost 4 bases and 6 bases, in that order; junction bases with no gene match: 4. The CDR3: CASSGRTGAEAFF. CDR3 nucleotide sequence: TGCGCCAGCAGCGGACGGACAGGGGCTGAAGCTTTCTTT.

A note on this clonotype: The conserved phenylalanine or tryptophan is not found at the CDR3 terminus, so this likely reflects a read error. V is TRBV6-5 and J is TRBJ1-3, with D possibly being TRBD1 (5 bases). Trimming removed 4 bases at V and 0 bases at J, with 7 bases between. CDR1 is MNHEY, CDR2 SVGAGI, per germline. The CDR3 extends over 14 amino acids. The CDR3 here is CASSSRDSGNTIYL. CDR3 coding DNA: TGTGCCAGCAGTTCCAGGGACTCTGGAAACACCATATATCTT.

Regarding this clonotype: A read error is likely, as this CDR3 ends without the conserved phenylalanine or tryptophan. The gene calls are TRBV4-1 and TRBJ2-5, with TRBD2 matching over 9 bases. Germline CDR1 MGHRA, CDR2 YSYEKL. The V and J ends lost 0 bases and 2 bases, in that order; junction bases with no gene match: 4. This CDR3 has 16 residues. The CDR3 loop reads CASSQDRRGGQETQYL. The CDR3, as DNA: TGCGCCAGCAGCCAAGATCGGCGGGGGGGACAAGAGACCCAGTACCTC.

This chain connects TRBV19 to TRBJ2-5; D call uncertain. The DNA end is a closer match to TRBJ2-7, so the J assignment may be wrong. This CDR3 has 13 amino acids. Germline V gives CDR1 LNHDA, CDR2 SQIVND (reference sequence). This chain's CDR3 is CASSIDPWYEQYF. In DNA, the CDR3 is TGTGCCAGTAGTATAGATCCGTGGTACGAGCAGTACTTC.

The chain employs TRBV11-2 and TRBJ2-5; unclear D gene. This CDR3 is built from 15 residues. V shed 3 bases and J shed 5 bases, with 16 bases lying between them. CDR1 is SGHAT, CDR2 FQNNGV, per germline. DNA of the CDR3: TGTGCCAGCAGCTTCTCCGGGTCCTCTGTGGAGACCCAGTACTTC. Residues: CASSFSGSSVETQYF.

The table lists this clonotype with a few counts. This chain uses TRBV29-1 with TRBJ1-2; D unclear. Germline-derived CDR1 and CDR2 are SQVTM and ANQGSEA. This CDR3 region has 13 residues. V gave up 5 bases and J gave up 4 bases, with 14 bases separating them. In nucleotides, the CDR3 is TGCAGCGTTAAGAGTAACTCGGGCTATGGCTACACCTTC. Translation gives CSVKSNSGYGYTF.

The chain is built from TRBV14 and TRBJ2-5, with D tentatively TRBD1 (6 bases). The J call may be mistaken, given a closer DNA end match to TRBJ2-7. CDR3 length: 14 amino acids. Germline CDR1 and CDR2: SGHDN and FVKESK. CDR3 DNA sequence: TGTGCCAGCAGCCAAACAGGGAAGGCGGACGAGCAGTACTTC. Encoded protein: CASSQTGKADEQYF.

This chain links TRBV5-4 with TRBJ1-1; no clear D gene. The CDR3 sequence is 16 residues long. Germline assignment: CDR1 SGHNT and CDR2 YYREEE (reference sequence). Trimming removed 1 base at V and 1 base at J, with 14 bases between. The DNA for the CDR3 is TGTGCCAGCAGCTTGAGGGTTGGGGTTAAGAACACTGAAGCTTTCTTT. Amino acid sequence: CASSLRVGVKNTEAFF.

This clonotype has only a few counts. The V gene is TRBV6-1, the J gene TRBJ2-1, with 9 bases matching TRBD2. Germline CDR1 MNHNS, CDR2 SASEGT. The V and J ends lost 10 bases and 0 bases, in that order; junction bases with no gene match: 10. The CDR3 runs 16 residues. In nucleotides, the CDR3 is TGTGCCATGTCGAGGGCGGGAGGGAGCTCCTACAATGAGCAGTTCTTC. Amino acid sequence: CAMSRAGGSSYNEQFF.

Details on this clonotype: At one of its ends the junction is not consistent with the germline gene, which may arise from a read error. This chain connects TRBV7-6 to TRBJ2-1; 13 nucleotides align to TRBD2. The germline gives CDR1 SGHVS, CDR2 FNYEAQ. CDR3 size: 15 residues. CDR3 nucleotides: TGTGCCGGCAGAGCACTAGCGGGAGGGCGTAATGAGCAGTTCTTC. It encodes CAGRALAGGRNEQFF.

The sample holds one count of this clonotype. The V call is TRBV28, the J call TRBJ1-5; 7 nucleotides align to TRBD1. V was clipped by 6 bases and J by 3 bases; unmatched bases: 8. Germline V gives CDR1 MDHEN, CDR2 SYDVKM. The length of the CDR3 is 15 residues. Here the CDR3 reads CASSRTGAYNQPQHF. In DNA form, the CDR3 reads TGTGCCAGCAGCCGAACAGGGGCTTACAATCAGCCCCAGCATTTT.

This clonotype was counted between two and nine times. The rearrangement uses TRBV6-1 and TRBJ2-7, with TRBD1 identical over 11 bases. Germline V gene data show CDR1 as MNHNS and CDR2 as SASEGT. Trimming took 6 bases from V and 4 from J; bases not matched to a gene: 14. The CDR3 sequence is 17 residues long. CDR3 in DNA: TGTGCCAGCAGCCACCCGACCGGACAGGGGGCTTGGTACGAGCAGTACTTC. Its protein product is CASSHPTGQGAWYEQYF.

This clonotype came up a few times. J is TRBJ1-4 and V is TRBV27; a possible D gene is TRBD1 (5 bases). The length of the CDR3 is 13 residues. The germline V gene encodes CDR1 MNHEY and CDR2 SMNVEV (reference sequence). V lost 6 bases and J 7 bases, leaving 12 bases between the germline ends. For the CDR3, the DNA is TGTGCCAGCAGGATGGGGCCTGGTGAAAAACTGTTTTTT. Encoded protein: CASRMGPGEKLFF.

In this sample, this clonotype turned up a few times. The chain joins TRBV3-1 to TRBJ2-5; TRBD2 aligns across 9 bases. The DNA end favors TRBJ2-1, so the J call may be wrong. CDR1 is LGHDT, CDR2 YNNKEL, per germline (reference sequence). This CDR3 contains 19 residues. The CDR3 DNA is TGTGCCAGCAGCCAAGTGGCCTATCCAATGACTAGCGGATACAATGAGCAGTTCTTC. As protein: CASSQVAYPMTSGYNEQFF.

In this sample, this clonotype turned up a few times. V gene TRBV20-1 combines with J gene TRBJ1-1; D is uncertain. The CDR3 loop spans 13 amino acids. Germline-derived CDR1 and CDR2 are DFQATT and SNEGSKA (reference sequence). V was pared by 3 bases and J by 4 bases, with 12 bases between. This CDR3 is CSARKGYVTEAFF. The CDR3, as DNA: TGCAGTGCTAGGAAGGGATACGTCACTGAAGCTTTCTTT.

The CDR3 sequence: CASSSISRKYSYNEQFF. CDR3 sequence (DNA): TGTGCCAGCAGTTCAATCTCTAGGAAGTACTCCTACAATGAGCAGTTCTTC. The chain is built from TRBV28 and TRBJ2-1, with no clear D. The CDR3 is 17 amino acids. Trimming removed 4 bases at V and 0 bases at J, with 16 bases between. The germline V gene has CDR1 MDHEN and CDR2 SYDVKM.

This clonotype was found a few times. The CDR3 protein is CASSGHQGSGNEQFF. The CDR3 DNA reads TGTGCCAGCAGTGGGCACCAGGGCTCCGGCAATGAGCAGTTCTTC. The chain has TRBV6-2 or TRBV6-3 and TRBJ2-1; a possible D gene is TRBD1 (5 bases). This CDR3 comprises 15 residues. Germline V gene sequence: CDR1 MNHEY, CDR2 SVGEGT. Trimming took off 5 bases at V and 6 bases at J, with 17 bases between the two ends.

A remark on this clonotype: The junction does not match germline at one end; this may be a read error. The chain links TRBV27 to TRBJ2-6; 7 bases fit TRBD1. Germline-derived CDR1 and CDR2 are MNHEY and SMNVEV (reference sequence). CDR3 length equals 19 residues. The CDR3 is CASSYEWTGRPSGANVQTF. As DNA, the CDR3 is TGTGCCAGCAGTTACGAATGGACAGGCCGTCCCTCTGGGGCCAACGTCCAGACTTTC.

This chain connects TRBV5-6 to TRBJ2-5; tentatively, D is TRBD2 (5 bases). With 1 base removed from V and 10 bases from J, the gap between germline ends came to 32 bases. Germline loops: CDR1 SGHDT, CDR2 YYEEEE. The CDR3 spans 19 residues. CDR3 loop: CASSLFTSRLLRGISGQYF. DNA of the CDR3: TGTGCCAGCAGCTTGTTTACTAGTCGTCTTCTGCGTGGGATAAGTGGCCAGTACTTC.

There are a few counts of this clonotype. V and J are TRBV12-3 or TRBV12-4 and TRBJ1-1; TRBD1 aligns across 7 bases. The junction had 6 bases not matched to a gene; V was cut back by 4 bases and J by 4 bases. The length of the CDR3 is 14 residues. The CDR3 spells CASSSGDSFTEAFF. Written as DNA, the CDR3 is TGTGCCAGCAGTTCCGGGGACAGCTTCACTGAAGCTTTCTTT.

The V call is TRBV27, the J call TRBJ1-1, with a tentative D call TRBD1 (5 bases). This CDR3 contains 14 residues. The V end lost 7 bases, the J end lost 9 bases, and 21 bases lay between the germline ends. Looked up from germline, CDR1 is MNHEY and CDR2 is SMNVEV (reference sequence). The CDR3 sequence: CASKSRGAGPQAFF. The CDR3 DNA sequence: TGTGCCAGCAAATCCCGAGGGGCAGGGCCCCAAGCTTTCTTT.

This clonotype was seen a handful of times. This rearrangement joins TRBV20-1 to TRBJ1-1, with unresolved D. Per the germline V gene, CDR1 is DFQATT and CDR2 is SNEGSKA (reference sequence). The V end was cut by 2 bases, the J end by 1 base, with 11 bases between. CDR3 length equals 14 residues. CDR3 sequence reads: CSARSPETNTEAFF. CDR3 nucleotide sequence: TGCAGTGCTAGATCCCCAGAGACGAACACTGAAGCTTTCTTT.

This clonotype was picked up a small number of times. The genes are TRBV7-8 and TRBJ1-2; D remains unclear. The germline CDR1 and CDR2 sequences are SGHVS and FQNEAQ. The length of the CDR3 is 15 residues. V was shortened by 2 bases and J by 4 bases, with 14 bases between the two germline ends. The CDR3 spells CASSLKSTGFYGYTF. The DNA of the CDR3 is TGTGCCAGCAGCTTAAAGTCGACCGGCTTCTATGGCTACACCTTC.

The chain carries TRBV28 and TRBJ2-5; weak D call: TRBD1 (6 bases). Trimming cost V 6 bases and J 7 bases, with 12 bases left between them. Looked up from germline, CDR1 is MDHEN and CDR2 is SYDVKM. The CDR3 consists of 12 residues. The CDR3 DNA is TGTGCCAGCAGCCCGTGGGGGCGGACCCAGTACTTC. This sequence encodes CASSPWGRTQYF.

In this sample, this clonotype turned up once. The chain has TRBV5-5 and TRBJ2-6, with D unclear. Trimming pared 4 bases from V and 0 bases from J, leaving 11 bases between. The germline V gene has CDR1 SGHKS and CDR2 YYEKEE (reference sequence). The CDR3 runs 16 residues. The CDR3 DNA sequence: TGTGCCAGCAGCCCGGAGCCCAGCTCTGGGGCCAACGTCCTGACTTTC. Amino acid sequence: CASSPEPSSGANVLTF.